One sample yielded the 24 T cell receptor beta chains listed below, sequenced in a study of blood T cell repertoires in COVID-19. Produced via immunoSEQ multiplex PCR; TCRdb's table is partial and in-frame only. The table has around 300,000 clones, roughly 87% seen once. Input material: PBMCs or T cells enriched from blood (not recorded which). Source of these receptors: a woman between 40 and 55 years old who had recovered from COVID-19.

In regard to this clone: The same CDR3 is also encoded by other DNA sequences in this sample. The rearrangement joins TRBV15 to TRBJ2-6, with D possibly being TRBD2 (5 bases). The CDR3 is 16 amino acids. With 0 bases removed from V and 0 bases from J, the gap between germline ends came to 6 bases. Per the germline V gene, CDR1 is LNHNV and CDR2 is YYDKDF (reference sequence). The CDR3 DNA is TGTGCCACCAGCAGAGATCGGGGCTCTGGGGCCAACGTCCTGACTTTC. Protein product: CATSRDRGSGANVLTF.

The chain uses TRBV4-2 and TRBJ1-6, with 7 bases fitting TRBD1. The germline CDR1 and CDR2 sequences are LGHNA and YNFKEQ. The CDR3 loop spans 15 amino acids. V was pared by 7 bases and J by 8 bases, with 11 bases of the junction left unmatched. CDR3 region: CASNTRRDSDSPLHF. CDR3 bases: TGTGCCAGCAACACTCGCCGGGACAGTGATTCACCCCTCCACTTT.

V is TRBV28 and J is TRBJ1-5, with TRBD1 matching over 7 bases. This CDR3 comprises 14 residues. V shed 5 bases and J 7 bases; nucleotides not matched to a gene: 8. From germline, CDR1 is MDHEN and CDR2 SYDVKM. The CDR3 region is CASSPPTGRQPQHF. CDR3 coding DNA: TGTGCCAGCAGTCCCCCGACAGGGCGGCAGCCCCAGCATTTT.

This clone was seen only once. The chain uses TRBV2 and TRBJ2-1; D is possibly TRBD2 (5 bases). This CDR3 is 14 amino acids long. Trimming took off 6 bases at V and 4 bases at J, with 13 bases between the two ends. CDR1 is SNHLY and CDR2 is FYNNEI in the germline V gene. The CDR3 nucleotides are TGTGCCAGCAGGCCAGCGGACTTATACAATGAGCAGTTCTTC. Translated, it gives CASRPADLYNEQFF.

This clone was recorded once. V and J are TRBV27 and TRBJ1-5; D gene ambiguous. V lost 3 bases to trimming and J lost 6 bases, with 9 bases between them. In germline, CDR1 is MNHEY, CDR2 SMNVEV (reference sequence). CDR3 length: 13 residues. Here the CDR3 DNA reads TGTGCCAGCAGTTTGAGGGTGGGTCAGCCCCAGCATTTT. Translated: CASSLRVGQPQHF.

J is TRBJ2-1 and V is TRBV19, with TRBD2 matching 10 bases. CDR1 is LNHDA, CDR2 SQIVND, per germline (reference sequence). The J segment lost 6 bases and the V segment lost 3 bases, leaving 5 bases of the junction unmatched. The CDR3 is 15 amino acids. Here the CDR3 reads CASSIGLAGANEQFF. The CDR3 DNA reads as TGTGCCAGTAGTATCGGTCTAGCGGGAGCCAATGAGCAGTTCTTC.

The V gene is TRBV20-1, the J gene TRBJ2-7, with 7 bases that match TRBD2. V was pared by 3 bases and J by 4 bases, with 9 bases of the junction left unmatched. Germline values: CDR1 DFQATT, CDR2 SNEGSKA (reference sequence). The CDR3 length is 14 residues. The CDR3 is CSASPGGSSYEQYF. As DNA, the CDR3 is TGCAGTGCTAGTCCTGGCGGGAGTTCGTACGAGCAGTACTTC.

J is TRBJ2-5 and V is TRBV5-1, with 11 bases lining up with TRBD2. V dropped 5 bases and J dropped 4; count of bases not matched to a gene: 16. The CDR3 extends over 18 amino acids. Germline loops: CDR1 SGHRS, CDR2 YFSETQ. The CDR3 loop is CASRHGALAGGPGETQYF. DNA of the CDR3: TGCGCCAGCAGGCACGGGGCCTTAGCGGGAGGGCCGGGAGAGACCCAGTACTTC.

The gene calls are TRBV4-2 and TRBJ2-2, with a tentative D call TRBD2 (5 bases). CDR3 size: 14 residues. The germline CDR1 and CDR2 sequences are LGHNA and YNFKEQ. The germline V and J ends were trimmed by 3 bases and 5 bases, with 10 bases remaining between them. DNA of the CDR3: TGTGCCAGCAGCCAGGCGGACTTGACCGGGGAGCTGTTTTTT. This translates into CASSQADLTGELFF.

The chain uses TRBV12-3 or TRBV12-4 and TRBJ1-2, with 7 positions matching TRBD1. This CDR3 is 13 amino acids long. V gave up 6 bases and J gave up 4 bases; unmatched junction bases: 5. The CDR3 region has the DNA TGTGCCAGCAGAGGGGGACAGCTCTATGGCTACACCTTC. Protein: CASRGGQLYGYTF.

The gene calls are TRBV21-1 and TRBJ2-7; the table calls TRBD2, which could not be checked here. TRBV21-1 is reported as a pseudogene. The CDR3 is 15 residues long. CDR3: CASSKVCREANEQYF. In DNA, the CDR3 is TGTGCCAGCAGCAAAGTGTGCCGGGAGGCCAACGAGCAGTACTTC.

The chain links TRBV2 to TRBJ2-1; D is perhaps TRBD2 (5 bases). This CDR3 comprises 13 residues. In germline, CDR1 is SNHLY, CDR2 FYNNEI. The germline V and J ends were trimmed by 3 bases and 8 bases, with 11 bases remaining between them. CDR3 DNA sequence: TGTGCCAGCAGTGACGGGGTTATCGATGAGCAGTTCTTC. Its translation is CASSDGVIDEQFF.

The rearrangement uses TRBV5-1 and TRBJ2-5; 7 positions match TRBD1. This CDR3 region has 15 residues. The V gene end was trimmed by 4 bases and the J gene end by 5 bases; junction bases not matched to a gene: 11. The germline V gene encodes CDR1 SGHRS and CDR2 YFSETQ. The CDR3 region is CASSTRQGPGETQYF. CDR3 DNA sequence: TGCGCCAGCAGCACAAGACAGGGACCGGGCGAGACCCAGTACTTC.

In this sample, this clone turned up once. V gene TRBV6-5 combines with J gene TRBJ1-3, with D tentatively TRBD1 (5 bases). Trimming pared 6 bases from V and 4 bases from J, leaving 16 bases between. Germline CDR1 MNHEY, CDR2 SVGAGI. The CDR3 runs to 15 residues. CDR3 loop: CASRGGVRGGNTIYF. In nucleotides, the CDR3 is TGTGCCAGCAGGGGGGGGGTTAGAGGCGGAAACACCATATATTTT.

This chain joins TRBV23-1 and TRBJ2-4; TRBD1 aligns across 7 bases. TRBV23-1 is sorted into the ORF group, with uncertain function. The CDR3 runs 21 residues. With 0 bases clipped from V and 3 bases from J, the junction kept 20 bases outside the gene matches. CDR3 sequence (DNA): TGCGCCAGCAGTCAATCACCCCCTCCGGACAGGTCCCCTGAGGTCAAAAACATTCAGTACTTC. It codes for CASSQSPPPDRSPEVKNIQYF.

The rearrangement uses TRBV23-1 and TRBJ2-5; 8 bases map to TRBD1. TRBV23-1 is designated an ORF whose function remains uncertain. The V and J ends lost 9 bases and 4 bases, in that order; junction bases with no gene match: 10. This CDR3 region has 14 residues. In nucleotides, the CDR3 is TGCGCCAGGGACAGGGAGAGGTCAGGAGAGACCCAGTACTTC. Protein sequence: CARDRERSGETQYF.

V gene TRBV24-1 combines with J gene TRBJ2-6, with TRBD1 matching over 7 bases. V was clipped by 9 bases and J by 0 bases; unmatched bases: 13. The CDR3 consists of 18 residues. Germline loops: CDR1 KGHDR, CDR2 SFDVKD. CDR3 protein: CATAGGSSSLSGANVLTF. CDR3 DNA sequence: TGTGCCACCGCAGGGGGAAGTAGTTCCCTCTCTGGGGCCAACGTCCTGACTTTC.

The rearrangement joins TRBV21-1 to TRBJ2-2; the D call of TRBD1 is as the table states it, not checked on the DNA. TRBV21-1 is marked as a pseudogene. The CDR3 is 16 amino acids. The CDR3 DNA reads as TGTGCCAGCAGCAAACGTGGGGACAGGGGGCCCGGGGAGCTGTTTTTT. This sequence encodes CASSKRGDRGPGELFF.

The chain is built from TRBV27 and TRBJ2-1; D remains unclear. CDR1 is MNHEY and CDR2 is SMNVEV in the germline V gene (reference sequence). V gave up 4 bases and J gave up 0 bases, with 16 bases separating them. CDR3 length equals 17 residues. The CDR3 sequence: CASSSSLSLLSYNEQFF. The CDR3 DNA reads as TGTGCCAGCAGTTCCTCCCTTAGCCTCCTCTCCTACAATGAGCAGTTCTTC.

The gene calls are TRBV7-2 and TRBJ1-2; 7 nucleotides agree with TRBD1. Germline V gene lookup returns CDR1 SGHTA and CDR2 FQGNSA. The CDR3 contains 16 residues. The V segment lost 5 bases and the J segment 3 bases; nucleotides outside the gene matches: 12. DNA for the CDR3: TGTGCCAGCAGCCCCGAGGGACAGCCGAAATACTATGGCTACACCTTC. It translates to CASSPEGQPKYYGYTF.

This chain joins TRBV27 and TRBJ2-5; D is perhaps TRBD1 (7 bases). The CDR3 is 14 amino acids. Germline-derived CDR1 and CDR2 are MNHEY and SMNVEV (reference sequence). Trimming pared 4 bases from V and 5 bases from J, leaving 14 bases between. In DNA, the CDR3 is TGTGCCAGCAGTTATGGCAGGGGGAGGGAGACCCAGTACTTC. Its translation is CASSYGRGRETQYF.

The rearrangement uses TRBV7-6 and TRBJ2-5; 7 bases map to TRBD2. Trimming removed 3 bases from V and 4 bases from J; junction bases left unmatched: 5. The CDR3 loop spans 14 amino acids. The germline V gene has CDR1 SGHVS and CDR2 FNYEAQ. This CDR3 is CASSFAGRGETQYF. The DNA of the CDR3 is TGTGCCAGCAGCTTCGCAGGGAGGGGAGAGACCCAGTACTTC. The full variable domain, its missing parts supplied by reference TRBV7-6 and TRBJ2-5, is GAGVSQSPRYKVTKRGQDVALRCDPISGHVSLYWYRQALGQGPEFLTYFNYEAQQDKSGLPNDRFSAERPEGSISTLTIQRTEQRDSAMYRCASSFAGRGETQYFGPGTRLLVL.

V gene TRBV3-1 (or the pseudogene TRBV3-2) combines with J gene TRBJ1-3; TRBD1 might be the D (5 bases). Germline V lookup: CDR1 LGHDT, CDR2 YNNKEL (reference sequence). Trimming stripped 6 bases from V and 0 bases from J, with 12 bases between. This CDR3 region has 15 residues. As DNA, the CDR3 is TGTGCCAGCAGTCTGGCCAGGGCCTCTGGAAACACCATATATTTT. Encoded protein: CASSLARASGNTIYF.

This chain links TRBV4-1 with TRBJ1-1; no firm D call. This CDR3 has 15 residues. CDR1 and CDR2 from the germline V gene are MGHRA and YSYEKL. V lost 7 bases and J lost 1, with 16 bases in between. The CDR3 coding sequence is TGCGCCAGCACCCCTGTCGCTACAGAGAACACTGAAGCTTTCTTT. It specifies CASTPVATENTEAFF.